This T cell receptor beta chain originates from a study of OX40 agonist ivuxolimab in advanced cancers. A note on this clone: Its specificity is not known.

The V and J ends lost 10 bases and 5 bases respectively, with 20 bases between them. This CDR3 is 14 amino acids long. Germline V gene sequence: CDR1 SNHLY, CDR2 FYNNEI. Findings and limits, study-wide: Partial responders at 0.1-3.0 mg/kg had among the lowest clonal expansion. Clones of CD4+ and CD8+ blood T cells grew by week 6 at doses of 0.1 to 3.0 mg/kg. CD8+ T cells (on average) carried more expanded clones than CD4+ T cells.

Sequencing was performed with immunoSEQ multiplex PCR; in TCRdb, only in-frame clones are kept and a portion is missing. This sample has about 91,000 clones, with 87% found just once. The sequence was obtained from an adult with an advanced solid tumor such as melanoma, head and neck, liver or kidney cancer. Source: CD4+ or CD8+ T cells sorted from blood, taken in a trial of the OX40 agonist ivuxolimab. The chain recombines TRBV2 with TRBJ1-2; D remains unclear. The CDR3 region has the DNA TGTGCCACATCCCGGGCGCCCCTTCGGTATGGCTACACCTTC. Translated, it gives CATSRAPLRYGYTF.